Detailed here is one T cell receptor beta chain. The germline CDR1 and CDR2 sequences are SGHNT and YYREEE (reference sequence). The junction had 3 bases not matched to a gene; V was cut back by 4 bases and J by 4 bases. CDR3 size: 13 residues. Original methodology: Amplification of reference gene primers provided the estimated nucleated cell counts. TCRdb keeps only in-frame clones here, not all; method: immunoSEQ multiplex PCR. V and J calls and clone size are as listed in that table; D and trimming were resolved from the DNA. The table includes 200,000 to 300,000 clones, more than 75% detected once. This entry belongs to a study of blood T cell repertoires in COVID-19. Looking at the study overall: Sites across the United States, Italy and Spain contributed samples from acute and convalescent COVID-19. T cells, B-cell-depleted T cells, or PBMCs provided the cDNA or gDNA that served as material.

The J gene is TRBJ2-3, the V gene TRBV5-4; 7 nucleotides agree with TRBD2. The sequenced sample consisted of peripheral blood. The sequence was collected from a woman in her thirties who had recovered from COVID-19. This CDR3 reads CASSGREADTQYF. The CDR3 DNA follows: TGTGCCAGCAGCGGTCGGGAGGCAGATACGCAGTATTTT.